Described below is a single T cell receptor (beta chain) sequence and its context. Sequencing used immunoSEQ multiplex PCR; TCRdb keeps in-frame clones, though not all of them. In the table there are approximately 140,000 clones, approximately 92% of which are singletons. This entry is derived from a study of control samples from healthy donors and cancer patients. The CDR3 sequence is 15 residues long. Between the trimmed V and J ends, which lost 0 bases and 4 bases, there was a span of 15 bases. Germline V gives CDR1 GTSNPN, CDR2 SVGIG (reference sequence). Sequencing used blood. V is TRBV30 and J is TRBJ1-2, with D maybe TRBD1 (6 bases). The sequence was collected from a man aged 25-45 years in good health. This chain's CDR3 is CAWSVLDSQVYGYTF. In DNA form, the CDR3 reads TGTGCCTGGAGTGTACTGGACAGCCAAGTCTATGGCTACACCTTC.